One TCR beta chain is described in this entry. V shed 6 bases, J shed 7 bases, and the junction held 8 bases outside the gene matches. This CDR3 region has 14 residues. Germline V gives CDR1 MDHEN, CDR2 SYDVKM. This specimen comes from a study of cytomegalovirus exposure and HLA in healthy donors. In the PCR, 60 Vbeta and 13 Jbeta primers were used. Measured with immunoSEQ multiplex PCR; TCRdb has only the in-frame clones, and not every one. The sample holds 150,000 or so clones, 65% to 70% seen once. The sequenced sample consisted of PBMCs. The genes are TRBV28 and TRBJ1-2; 10 bases match TRBD1. The source of this sequence is a young man in good health and CMV-seropositive. The CDR3 is CASRTGQGIVGYTF. The CDR3, as DNA: TGTGCCAGCAGGACGGGACAGGGGATCGTTGGCTACACCTTC.